This is a list of T cell receptor beta chains from one sample in a study of blood T cell repertoires in COVID-19. This table comes from immunoSEQ multiplex PCR, and its TCRdb copy is limited to in-frame clones, with some not included. The table shows 90,000 or so clones, with about 89% occurring only once. The sample taken for sequencing was peripheral blood. These receptors originate from a man aged 55 to 70 with COVID-19, enrolled during active disease. Both conserved end residues are part of each CDR3. A D gene is named only where the DNA matches it firmly. Size is stated for part of the rows, as once, few or many counts, or as a class when the clone is expanded.

D gene: TRBD1
clone size: .
V gene: TRBV5-8
J gene: TRBJ1-2
CDR3 DNA: TGTGCCAGCAGCTTTCTGGGGGCAGGGGGAAACTATGGCTACACCTTC
CDR3 protein: CASSFLGAGGNYGYTF

D gene: .
clone size: .
V gene: TRBV4-2
J gene: TRBJ2-7
CDR3 DNA: TGTGCCAGCAGCCAAGAGATCGTGCGGCGCGGCAGGGAGGCCTACGAGCAGTACTTC
CDR3 protein: CASSQEIVRRGREAYEQYF

D gene: .
clone size: .
V gene: TRBV27
J gene: TRBJ1-5
CDR3 DNA: TGTGCCAGCAGTTTATTGGGGGGGCCCCAGCATTTT
CDR3 protein: CASSLLGGPQHF

D gene: TRBD2
clone size: .
V gene: TRBV19
J gene: TRBJ2-3
CDR3 DNA: TGTGCCAGTAGTATACTAGCGGGAGGGACAGATACGCAGTATTTT
CDR3 protein: CASSILAGGTDTQYF

D gene: .
clone size: .
V gene: TRBV5-5
J gene: TRBJ1-1
CDR3 DNA: TGTGCCAGCAGCCCTCGGGGGGACACTGAAGCTTTCTTT
CDR3 protein: CASSPRGDTEAFF

D gene: .
clone size: once
V gene: TRBV5-1
J gene: TRBJ2-3
CDR3 DNA: TGCGCCAGCAGCTTGGGGGACTCGAGGCCGGATACGCAGTATTTT
CDR3 protein: CASSLGDSRPDTQYF

D gene: TRBD2
clone size: .
V gene: TRBV3-1/TRBV3-2
J gene: TRBJ2-1
CDR3 DNA: TGTGCCAGCAGCCACTCGACTAGCGGGAGTTGGAATGAGCAGTTCTTC
CDR3 protein: CASSHSTSGSWNEQFF

D gene: .
clone size: few
V gene: TRBV3-1/TRBV3-2
J gene: TRBJ1-1
CDR3 DNA: TGTGCCAGCAGCCAAGTTTACGGGGACACTGAAGCTTTCTTT
CDR3 protein: CASSQVYGDTEAFF

D gene: TRBD1
clone size: .
V gene: TRBV29-1
J gene: TRBJ2-7
CDR3 DNA: TGCAGCGTTGGGACAGGGGGCGATTACGGGCAGTACTTC
CDR3 protein: CSVGTGGDYGQYF

D gene: .
clone size: .
V gene: TRBV3-1/TRBV3-2
J gene: TRBJ2-5
CDR3 DNA: TGTGCCAGCAGCCAACAACAGCCCATCGAGACCCAGTACTTC
CDR3 protein: CASSQQQPIETQYF

D gene: .
clone size: .
V gene: TRBV19
J gene: TRBJ2-6
CDR3 DNA: TGTGCCAGTAGTATATCAGGGATCACCTCTGGGGCCAACGTCCTGACTTTC
CDR3 protein: CASSISGITSGANVLTF

D gene: TRBD1
clone size: .
V gene: TRBV5-4
J gene: TRBJ2-7
CDR3 DNA: TGTGCCAGCAGCTGGCGTAGGGACAGGGGCTCCTACGAGCAGTACTTC
CDR3 protein: CASSWRRDRGSYEQYF

D gene: .
clone size: .
V gene: TRBV29-1
J gene: TRBJ2-1
CDR3 DNA: TGCAGCGTTGTCCAGCAGGAGGGCGATGAGCAGTTCTTC
CDR3 protein: CSVVQQEGDEQFF

D gene: .
clone size: .
V gene: TRBV10-1
J gene: TRBJ2-3
CDR3 DNA: TGCGCCAGCAGTGAAGGGGGATCGGCCACGCAGTATTTT
CDR3 protein: CASSEGGSATQYF

D gene: TRBD1
clone size: .
V gene: TRBV9
J gene: TRBJ2-7
CDR3 DNA: TGTGCCAGCAGCGGGAGGGGACAGGGGGCCTCGGGAATGGGCGAGCAGTACTTC
CDR3 protein: CASSGRGQGASGMGEQYF

D gene: .
clone size: once
V gene: TRBV2
J gene: TRBJ1-2
CDR3 DNA: TGTGCCAGCAGTGAACAGCAGGGAAACTATGGCTACACCTTC
CDR3 protein: CASSEQQGNYGYTF

D gene: TRBD1
clone size: .
V gene: TRBV7-2
J gene: TRBJ1-1
CDR3 DNA: TGTGCCAGCAGCTCATGGACAGGGCAGAACACTGAAGCTTTCTTT
CDR3 protein: CASSSWTGQNTEAFF